Following are 9 T cell receptor beta chains from one sample sequenced in a study of blood T cell repertoires in COVID-19. Generated by immunoSEQ multiplex PCR, the TCRdb table keeps only in-frame clones and is missing some. The sample has 100,000 to 150,000 clones; 75% to 90% are singletons. The sample consisted of peripheral blood. These receptors all come from a man in his 70s with active or convalescent COVID-19.

The chain recombines TRBV10-2 with TRBJ1-1, with D unclear. Per germline, CDR1 WSHSY and CDR2 SAAADI. Trimming took 3 bases from V and 0 from J, leaving 11 bases between them. The CDR3 totals 15 residues. CDR3 region: CASSDRVSMNTEAFF. CDR3 in DNA: TGCGCCAGCAGTGACCGGGTATCCATGAACACTGAAGCTTTCTTT.

The chain uses TRBV18 and TRBJ2-7; no reliable D call. The germline CDR1 and CDR2 sequences are KGHSH and LQKENI. The ends were cut back, 4 bases at V and 1 base at J, with 14 bases in the middle. The length of the CDR3 is 15 residues. The CDR3 loop reads CASSLFDPRSYEQYF. CDR3 DNA sequence: TGTGCCAGCTCACTCTTCGATCCCCGGTCCTACGAGCAGTACTTC.

A single count supports this clone. V usage is TRBV28 and J usage is TRBJ2-7; D is perhaps TRBD2 (5 bases). Germline assignment: CDR1 MDHEN and CDR2 SYDVKM. The CDR3 is 12 residues long. Trimming left V 5 bases short and J 6 bases short, with 11 bases between. The CDR3 is CASSRTPGEQYF. The CDR3 region has the DNA TGTGCCAGCAGTCGGACTCCCGGCGAGCAGTACTTC.

The gene calls are TRBV7-9 and TRBJ2-3, with TRBD2 matching over 8 bases. CDR1 and CDR2 from the germline V gene are SEHNR and FQNEAQ (reference sequence). CDR3 length equals 16 residues. V lost 3 bases, J lost 4 bases, and 9 bases stayed unmatched. Here the CDR3 reads CASSLGLVPGADTQYF. As DNA, the CDR3 is TGTGCCAGCAGCTTGGGACTAGTCCCGGGCGCAGATACGCAGTATTTT.

This rearrangement joins TRBV4-2 to TRBJ2-1, with D hard to call. Trimming removed 0 bases from V and 0 bases from J, with 6 bases in between. The CDR3 loop spans 15 amino acids. Looked up from germline, CDR1 is LGHNA and CDR2 is YNFKEQ. The DNA of the CDR3 is TGTGCCAGCAGCCAAGATAGTATCTCCTACAATGAGCAGTTCTTC. Amino acids: CASSQDSISYNEQFF.

This chain connects TRBV6-1 to TRBJ2-1; D is ambiguous. Germline V lookup: CDR1 MNHNS, CDR2 SASEGT. V was pared by 2 bases and J by 10 bases, with 9 bases between. The length of the CDR3 is 12 residues. CDR3 amino acids: CASSEISREQFF. DNA of the CDR3: TGTGCCAGCAGTGAAATTTCGAGGGAGCAGTTCTTC.

This chain links TRBV28 with TRBJ2-1; the match to TRBD2 covers 8 bases. In germline, CDR1 is MDHEN, CDR2 SYDVKM. The V gene end was trimmed by 3 bases and the J gene end by 1 base; junction bases not matched to a gene: 2. This CDR3 is 15 amino acids long. The CDR3 loop is CASSFSGGSYNEQFF. CDR3 in DNA: TGTGCCAGCAGTTTCAGCGGGGGTTCCTACAATGAGCAGTTCTTC.

The chain uses TRBV9 and TRBJ2-2; tentatively, D is TRBD1 (5 bases). The CDR3 loop spans 15 amino acids. Germline CDR1 SGDLS, CDR2 YYNGEE. V dropped 2 bases and J dropped 0 bases, with 8 bases sitting between them. The CDR3 DNA reads TGTGCCAGCAGCGTGCAGGGCGCGAACACCGGGGAGCTGTTTTTT. Protein sequence: CASSVQGANTGELFF.

This chain links TRBV5-1 with TRBJ1-5, with unresolved D. In germline, CDR1 is SGHRS, CDR2 YFSETQ. This CDR3 has 14 residues. Trimming took 0 bases from V and 6 from J, leaving 10 bases between them. The CDR3 loop reads CASSLVPESQPQHF. CDR3 nucleotide sequence: TGCGCCAGCAGCTTGGTCCCAGAAAGTCAGCCCCAGCATTTT. Looking up the rest from reference TRBV5-1 and TRBJ1-5 gives the full variable domain: KAGVTQTPRYLIKTRGQQVTLSCSPISGHRSVSWYQQTPGQGLQFLFEYFSETQRNKGNFPGRFSGRQFSNSRSEMNVSTLELGDSALYLCASSLVPESQPQHFGDGTRLSIL.